The present TCR beta chain was sequenced within a study of cytomegalovirus exposure and HLA in healthy donors. The PCR used 60 Vbeta and 13 Jbeta primers. Assay used: immunoSEQ multiplex PCR; TCRdb lists only in-frame clones, some missing. Of over 150,000 clones listed, approximately 82% were seen once; the top ten hold just under 5%. V was trimmed by 7 bases and J by 0 bases, leaving 19 bases between them. CDR1 is MNHNY and CDR2 is SVGAGI in the germline V gene (reference sequence). The CDR3 is 16 residues long. The sequenced material came from PBMCs. The rearrangement joins TRBV6-6 to TRBJ2-7; D possibly corresponds to TRBD1 (6 bases). The TCR sequence derives from a male donor in good health and CMV-seronegative. This CDR3 reads CASTASPGHRSYEQYF. The CDR3, as DNA: TGTGCCAGCACCGCCTCCCCGGGACACCGCTCCTACGAGCAGTACTTC.